Described below is a single TCR beta chain sequence and its context. There is no known antigen for this receptor. The input lacks base qualities; no much larger clone sits a single base away. The data were obtained in a study of cytotoxic CD8 clonotypes in ibrutinib-treated CLL (dated by TCRdb to 2020 to 2022). Some background on the complete study: In this cohort, around 14 patients were treatment-naive and about ten were relapsed/refractory, while 17 to 18 had unmutated IGHV. Responses were partial in around 25 patients and complete in 2; after median approximately 5.5 years follow-up, roughly 14 stayed in remission and some twelve progressed. All remission and progressive disease samples were collected while patients were still receiving ibrutinib. Samples at response were collected after a median of about 11 months of treatment, with a range of roughly 6 to 36 months. On average, each sample had roughly 230,000 productive templates and almost 95,000 productive rearrangements. Cryopreserved peripheral blood mononuclear cells were collected at three points: before therapy, at response, and at either sustained remission or disease progression. Longitudinal samples were obtainable from 26 of the 86 participants in the trial. On the study overall, not on this receptor specifically: At ibrutinib response clonality went up, during sustained remission it held steady, and at progression it dropped back toward baseline. Baseline clonality exceeded that of age-matched healthy donors and correlated strongly with circulating CD8+ T-cell counts. Lymph node repertoires were not examined, and the timing of sampling was not matched between patients in sustained remission and those whose disease progressed. Public clonotypes were rare and either shrank or stayed stable during treatment, and the rise in clonality at ibrutinib response reflected expansion of private clonotypes.

V lost 3 bases and J lost 2 bases; the stretch between them is 14 bases long. CDR1 and CDR2 (MNHEY, SMNVEV) derive from the germline V gene (reference sequence). CDR3 length: 15 amino acids, cysteine to phenylalanine. The retained sequence is limited to the CDR3, 45 bases, with the frame set at the first base. On a MiSeq, deep resolution sequencing aimed for a depth between 1 in 1 million and 1 in 200,000 T cells, with each clonotype covered 10x on average. The immunoSEQ hsTCRB Kit was used to generate TCR beta libraries. The paper's processing steps were these. Data were analyzed with ImmunoSEQ Data Assistant and ImmunoSEQ Analyzer, with V, D and J genes assigned per IMGT definitions. Clonality, which ranges from 0 to 1, was calculated by subtracting the normalized Shannon entropy of productive rearrangement frequencies from one. Public clonotype analysis was restricted to overrepresented clonotypes comprising at least 0.05% of each patient's repertoire. About a dozen repertoires from age-matched healthy donors, obtained from immuneACCESS, served as clonality controls. The table comes from immuneACCESS by way of TCRdb, which keeps in-frame sequences with V and J called. Part of the clones is missing from these tables; in studies checked, under half for an unresolved V gene and the rest for unknown reasons. From that table come the V and J calls and clone size; the DNA was used to work out D and trimming. This sample has under 300,000 clones in its table, and around 69% of those were observed once. Roughly 5.7% of the sample is held by the ten biggest clonotypes.

The time point label for this specimen denotes: progressive disease on ibrutinib. Approximately 2 micrograms of genomic DNA were extracted from cryopreserved PBMCs for TCR beta library preparation. Longitudinal blood samples from CLL patients receiving ibrutinib monotherapy were subjected to high-throughput TCR beta sequencing. The patients took part in an open-label, single-center phase 2 trial of ibrutinib monotherapy. The chain is made from TRBV27 and TRBJ2-7; too little of a D gene remains to name it. The sequence came from a human donor with chronic lymphocytic leukemia. The source material was PBMCs, sampled at disease progression, from a patient treated with ibrutinib. The CDR3 corresponds to CASSLVPSVTYEQYF. DNA sequence: TGTGCCAGCAGTTTGGTTCCCAGCGTGACCTACGAGCAGTACTTC.